This T cell receptor (beta chain) was identified during a study of blood T cell repertoires in COVID-19 (TCRdb year 2020). With regard to the full study: Collaborator samples came from the United States, Italy and Spain and covered acute and convalescent phases of COVID-19. Where HLA class I and class II types were available, the types were taken from metadata supplied by the sample provider, not from assay-based typing. The samples were drawn from the first 160 participants of the ongoing ImmuneRACE study and from 950 to 1,500 subjects provided by 6 global collaborators. Sample metadata almost always included a de-identified subject ID, COVID-19 status, age in years and sex. The material from the prospective study consisted of cDNA or gDNA derived from T cells, B-cell-depleted T cells, or PBMCs. The repertoires were made available in a free public database intended to serve as a resource for research on the immune response to SARS-CoV-2. Subjects who had been exposed to COVID-19, were actively infected with it, or had recovered from it provided the deeply sampled blood TCRbeta repertoires that made up the dataset. Results and caveats for the whole study, not just this receptor: The amount of clinical and demographic metadata varied by source and participant and was provided uncurated.

TCRbeta CDR3 regions were amplified from genomic DNA using the immunoSEQ Assay, a bias-controlled multiplex PCR. The original methods were these. Nucleated cell counts per sample were estimated from amplification of reference gene primers within the assay. To quantify the absolute abundance of each unique TCRbeta CDR3 rearrangement, sequence reads were collapsed and filtered. For each sample, productive Simpson clonality was calculated by taking the square root of Simpson's diversity index across productive rearrangements. TCRdb mirrors the immuneACCESS table, restricted to in-frame sequences. Some clones are absent from its copies; in checked studies, under half trace to an unresolved V gene, and the reason for the others is unknown. That table is the source of V, J and clone size, and D and trimming were worked out from the DNA. In all, the sample holds hundreds of thousands of clones, and about 80% of those were seen once. Approximately 9% of the sample lies in the top ten.

The CDR1 and CDR2 encoded by the germline V gene (reference sequence) are SGHNT and YYREEE. Between the V and J ends, shortened by 0 bases and 0 bases respectively, the junction contains 7 bases. Inclusive of the bounding cysteine and phenylalanine, the CDR3 is 15 residues long. The only DNA kept is the CDR3, 45 bases in frame from the first base. The collaborating institutions used their own protocols to collect whole blood in K2EDTA tubes. For TCRbeta analysis, collaborators shipped samples in one of three forms: frozen whole blood, isolated PBMCs, or DNA extracted from either of those sample types. Concerning this clone: The specificity of this receptor is unknown. No base quality information exists; no much larger clone differs at one position.

This TCR derives from a human donor in a cohort sampled during active COVID-19. This chain is built from TRBV5-4 and TRBJ1-3, with the D gene call left open. The sequenced sample was peripheral blood. In nucleotide form, the sequence is TGTGCCAGCAGCTTGGCCGGGATCTCTGGAAACACCATATATTTT. This sequence encodes CASSLAGISGNTIYF. The reference TRBV5-4 and TRBJ1-3 proteins fill in what lies around the CDR3, so the full variable domain reads ETGVTQSPTHLIKTRGQQVTLRCSSQSGHNTVSWYQQALGQGPQFIFQYYREEENGRGNFPPRFSGLQFPNYSSELNVNALELDDSALYLCASSLAGISGNTIYFGEGSWLTVV.